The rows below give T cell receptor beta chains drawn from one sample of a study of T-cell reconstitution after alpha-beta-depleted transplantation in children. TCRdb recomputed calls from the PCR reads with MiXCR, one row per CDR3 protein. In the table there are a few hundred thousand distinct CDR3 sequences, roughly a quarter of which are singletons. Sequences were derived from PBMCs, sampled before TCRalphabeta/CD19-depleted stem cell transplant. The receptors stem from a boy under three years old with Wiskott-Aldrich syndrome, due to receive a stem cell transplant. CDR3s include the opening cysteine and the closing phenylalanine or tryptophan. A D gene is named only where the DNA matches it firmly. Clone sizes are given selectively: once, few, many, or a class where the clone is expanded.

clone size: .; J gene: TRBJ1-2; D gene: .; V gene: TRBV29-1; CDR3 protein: CSVLVGGGYGYTF; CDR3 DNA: TGCAGCGTTCTGGTCGGGGGAGGTTATGGCTACACCTTC
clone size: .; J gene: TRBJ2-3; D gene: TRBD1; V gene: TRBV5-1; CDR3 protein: CASSFDRASTDTQYF; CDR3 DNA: TGCGCCAGCAGCTTTGACAGGGCCAGCACAGATACGCAGTATTTT
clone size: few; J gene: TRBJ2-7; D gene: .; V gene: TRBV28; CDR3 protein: CASVDSTEGEQYF; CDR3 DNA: TGTGCCAGCGTGGACTCCACAGAGGGGGAGCAGTACTTC
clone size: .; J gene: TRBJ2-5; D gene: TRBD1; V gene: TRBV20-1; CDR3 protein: CSAGSGQGETQYF; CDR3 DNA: TGCAGTGCCGGCTCGGGACAGGGAGAGACCCAGTACTTC
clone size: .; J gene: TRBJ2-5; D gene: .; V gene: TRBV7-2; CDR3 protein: CASSLEPTVQETQYF; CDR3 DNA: TGTGCCAGCAGCTTAGAGCCGACAGTCCAAGAGACCCAGTACTTC
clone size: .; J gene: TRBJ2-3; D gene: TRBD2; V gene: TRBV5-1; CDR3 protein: CASSLLRLAGGPDTQYF; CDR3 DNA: TGCGCCAGCAGCTTGCTACGACTAGCGGGAGGCCCAGATACGCAGTATTTT
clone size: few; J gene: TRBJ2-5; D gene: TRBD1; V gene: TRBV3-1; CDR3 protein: CASSRQGTETQYF; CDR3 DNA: TGTGCCAGCAGCCGACAGGGGACGGAGACCCAGTACTTC
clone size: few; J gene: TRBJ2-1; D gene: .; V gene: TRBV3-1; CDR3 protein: CASSQDELSYNEQFF; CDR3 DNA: TGTGCCAGCAGCCAAGATGAACTCTCCTACAATGAGCAGTTCTTC
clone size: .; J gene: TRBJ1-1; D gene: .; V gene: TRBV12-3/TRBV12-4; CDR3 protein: CASKTSLNTEAFF; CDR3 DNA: TGTGCCAGCAAAACATCACTGAACACTGAAGCTTTCTTT
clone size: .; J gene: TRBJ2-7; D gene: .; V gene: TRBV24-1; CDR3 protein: CATSDWSGLTDYEQYF; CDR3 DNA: TGTGCCACCAGTGATTGGTCGGGACTTACGGACTACGAGCAGTACTTC
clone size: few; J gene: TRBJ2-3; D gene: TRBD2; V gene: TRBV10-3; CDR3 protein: CAISEQIGLATDTQYF; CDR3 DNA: TGTGCCATCAGTGAGCAGATTGGACTAGCAACAGATACGCAGTATTTT
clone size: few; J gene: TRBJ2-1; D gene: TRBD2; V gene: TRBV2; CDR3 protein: CASSEGLAGGLRIF; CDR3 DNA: TGTGCCAGCAGTGAAGGACTAGCGGGAGGGCTTCGGATCTTC
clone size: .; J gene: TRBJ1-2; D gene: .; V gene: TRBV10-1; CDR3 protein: CASSENRNYGYTF; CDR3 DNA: TGCGCCAGCAGTGAGAACAGGAACTATGGCTACACCTTC
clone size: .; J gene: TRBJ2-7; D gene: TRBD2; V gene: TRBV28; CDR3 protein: CASRPLAGGQYF; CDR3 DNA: TGTGCCAGCAGACCACTAGCGGGAGGCCAGTACTTC
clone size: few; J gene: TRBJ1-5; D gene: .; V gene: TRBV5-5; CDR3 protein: CASSLDAGTQPQHF; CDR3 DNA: TGTGCCAGCAGCTTGGACGCAGGGACTCAGCCCCAGCATTTT
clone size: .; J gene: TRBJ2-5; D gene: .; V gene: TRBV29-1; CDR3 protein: CSFHGGQETQYF; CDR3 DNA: TGCAGCTTCCATGGGGGGCAAGAGACCCAGTACTTC
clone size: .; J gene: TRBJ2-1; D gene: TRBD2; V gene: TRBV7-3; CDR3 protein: CASSLNGLAATNNEQFF; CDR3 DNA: TGTGCCAGCAGCTTAAACGGCCTAGCGGCTACTAACAATGAGCAGTTCTTC
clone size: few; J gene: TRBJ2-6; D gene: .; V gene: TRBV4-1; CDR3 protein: CASSPTMSVLTF; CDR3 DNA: TGCGCCAGCAGCCCAACGATGTCCGTCCTGACTTTC
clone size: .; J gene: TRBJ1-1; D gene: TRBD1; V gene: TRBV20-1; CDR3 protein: CSAQTGATEAFF; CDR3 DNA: TGCAGTGCTCAGACAGGGGCCACTGAAGCTTTCTTT
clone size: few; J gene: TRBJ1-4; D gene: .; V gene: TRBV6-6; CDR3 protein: CASSYLTSEKLFF; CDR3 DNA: TGTGCCAGCAGTTACCTCACAAGTGAAAAACTGTTTTTT
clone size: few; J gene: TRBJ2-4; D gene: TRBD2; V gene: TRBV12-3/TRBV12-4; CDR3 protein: CASSHLAGGSIQYF; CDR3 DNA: TGTGCCAGCAGTCATCTAGCGGGAGGGAGCATTCAGTACTTC
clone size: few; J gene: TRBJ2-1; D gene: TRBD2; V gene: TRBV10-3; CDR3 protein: CAISDLGLADEQFF; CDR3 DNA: TGTGCCATCAGTGATTTGGGACTAGCAGATGAGCAGTTCTTC
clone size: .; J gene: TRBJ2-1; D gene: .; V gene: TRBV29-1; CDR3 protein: CSVAVGEHYNEQFF; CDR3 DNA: TGCAGCGTTGCCGTCGGTGAACACTACAATGAGCAGTTCTTC
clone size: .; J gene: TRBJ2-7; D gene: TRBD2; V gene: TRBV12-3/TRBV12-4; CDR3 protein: CASSLTSGEQYF; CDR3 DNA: TGTGCCAGCAGCTTGACTAGCGGGGAGCAGTACTTC
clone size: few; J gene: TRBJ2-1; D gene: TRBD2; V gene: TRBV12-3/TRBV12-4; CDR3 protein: CASSLTGTSGQFF; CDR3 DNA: TGTGCCAGCAGTCTCACCGGGACTAGCGGTCAGTTCTTC
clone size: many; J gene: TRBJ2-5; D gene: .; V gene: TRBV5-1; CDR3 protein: CASSLAVQETQYF; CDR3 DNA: TGCGCCAGCAGCTTGGCGGTCCAAGAGACCCAGTACTTC
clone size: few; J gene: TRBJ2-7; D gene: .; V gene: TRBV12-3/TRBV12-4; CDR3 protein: CASSLAGGLQYF; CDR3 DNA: TGTGCCAGCAGTTTAGCAGGAGGCCTCCAGTACTTC
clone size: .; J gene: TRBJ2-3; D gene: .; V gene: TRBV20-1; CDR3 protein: CSARDFRSPTDTQYF; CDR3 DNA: TGCAGTGCTAGAGATTTCAGGAGCCCCACAGATACGCAGTATTTT